What follows describes a single TCR beta chain. The ends were cut back, 3 bases at V and 6 bases at J, with 8 bases in the middle. CDR1 is WNHNN and CDR2 is SYGVQD in the germline V gene (reference sequence). The CDR3 covers 13 residues. The data stem from a study of control samples from healthy donors and cancer patients. Profiling relied on immunoSEQ multiplex PCR, and the TCRdb table lists in-frame clones only, not all of them. The sample consists of over 80,000 clones, about 82% of them appearing once. What was sequenced was blood. V gene TRBV10-1 combines with J gene TRBJ2-2; D might be TRBD1 (6 bases). The source is a man in his thirties or forties in good health. CDR3 sequence (DNA): TGCGCCAGCAGTGACAGGGGATCCGGGGAGCTGTTTTTT. Encoded protein: CASSDRGSGELFF.